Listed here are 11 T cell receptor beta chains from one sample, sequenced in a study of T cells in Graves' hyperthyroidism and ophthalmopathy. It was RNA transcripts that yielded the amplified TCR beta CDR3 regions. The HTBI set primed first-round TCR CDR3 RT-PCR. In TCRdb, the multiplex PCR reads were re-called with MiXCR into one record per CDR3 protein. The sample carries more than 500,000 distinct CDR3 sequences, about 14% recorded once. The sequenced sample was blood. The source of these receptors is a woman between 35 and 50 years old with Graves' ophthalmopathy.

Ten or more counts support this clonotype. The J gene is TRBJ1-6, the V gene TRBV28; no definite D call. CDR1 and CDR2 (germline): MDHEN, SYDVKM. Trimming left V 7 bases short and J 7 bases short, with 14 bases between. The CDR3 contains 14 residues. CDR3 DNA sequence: TGTGCCAGCACCCAGGCGACGGGAAATTCACCCCTCCACTTT. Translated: CASTQATGNSPLHF.

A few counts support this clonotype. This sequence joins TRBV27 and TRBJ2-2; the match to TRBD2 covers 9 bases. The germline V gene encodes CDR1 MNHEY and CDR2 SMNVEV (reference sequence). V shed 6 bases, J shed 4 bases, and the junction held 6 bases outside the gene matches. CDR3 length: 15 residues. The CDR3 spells CASRPGLATTGELFF. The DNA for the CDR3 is TGTGCCAGCAGGCCTGGACTAGCGACCACCGGGGAGCTGTTTTTT.

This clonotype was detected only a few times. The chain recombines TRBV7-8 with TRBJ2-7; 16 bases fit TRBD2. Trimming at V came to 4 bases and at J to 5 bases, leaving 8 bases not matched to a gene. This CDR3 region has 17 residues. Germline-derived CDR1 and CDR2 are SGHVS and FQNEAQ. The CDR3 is CASSSGTSGRAWDEQYF. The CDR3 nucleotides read TGTGCCAGCAGCTCCGGGACTAGCGGGAGGGCCTGGGACGAGCAGTACTTC. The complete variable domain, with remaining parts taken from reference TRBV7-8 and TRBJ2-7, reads GAGVSQSPRYKVAKRGQDVALRCDPISGHVSLFWYQQALGQGPEFLTYFQNEAQLDKSGLPSDRFFAERPEGSVSTLKIQRTQQEDSAVYLCASSSGTSGRAWDEQYFGPGTRLTVT.

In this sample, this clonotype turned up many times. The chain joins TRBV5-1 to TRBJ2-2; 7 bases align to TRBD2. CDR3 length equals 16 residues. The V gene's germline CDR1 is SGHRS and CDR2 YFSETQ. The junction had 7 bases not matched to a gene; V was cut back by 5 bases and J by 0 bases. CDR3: CASRSLGLTNTGELFF. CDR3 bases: TGCGCCAGCAGATCCTTGGGACTAACGAACACCGGGGAGCTGTTTTTT. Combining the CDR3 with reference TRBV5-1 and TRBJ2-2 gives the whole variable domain KAGVTQTPRYLIKTRGQQVTLSCSPISGHRSVSWYQQTPGQGLQFLFEYFSETQRNKGNFPGRFSGRQFSNSRSEMNVSTLELGDSALYLCASRSLGLTNTGELFFGEGSRLTVL.

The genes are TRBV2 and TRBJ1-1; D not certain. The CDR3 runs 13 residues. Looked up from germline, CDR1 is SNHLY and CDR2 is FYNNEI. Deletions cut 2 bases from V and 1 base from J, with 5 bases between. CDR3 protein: CASSEWQNTEAFF. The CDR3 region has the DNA TGTGCCAGCAGTGAATGGCAGAACACTGAAGCTTTCTTT.

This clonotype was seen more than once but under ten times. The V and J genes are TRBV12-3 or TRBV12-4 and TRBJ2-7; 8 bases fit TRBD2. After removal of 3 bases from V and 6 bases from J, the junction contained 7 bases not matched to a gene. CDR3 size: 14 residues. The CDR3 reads CASSFSGRSSEQYF. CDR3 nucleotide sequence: TGTGCCAGCAGTTTCAGCGGGAGAAGTAGCGAGCAGTACTTC.

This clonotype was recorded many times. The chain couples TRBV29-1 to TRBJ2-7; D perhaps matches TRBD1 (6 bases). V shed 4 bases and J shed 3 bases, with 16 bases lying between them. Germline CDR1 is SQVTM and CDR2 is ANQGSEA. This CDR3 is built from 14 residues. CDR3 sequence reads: CSVVPSQGNYEQYF. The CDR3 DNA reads TGCAGCGTTGTTCCTAGTCAGGGGAACTACGAGCAGTACTTC.

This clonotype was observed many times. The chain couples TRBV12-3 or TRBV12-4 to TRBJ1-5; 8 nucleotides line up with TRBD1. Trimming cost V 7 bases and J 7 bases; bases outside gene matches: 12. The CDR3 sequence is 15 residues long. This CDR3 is CASTGQGIPGQPQHF. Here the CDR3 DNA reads TGTGCCAGCACAGGACAGGGTATTCCGGGGCAGCCCCAGCATTTT.

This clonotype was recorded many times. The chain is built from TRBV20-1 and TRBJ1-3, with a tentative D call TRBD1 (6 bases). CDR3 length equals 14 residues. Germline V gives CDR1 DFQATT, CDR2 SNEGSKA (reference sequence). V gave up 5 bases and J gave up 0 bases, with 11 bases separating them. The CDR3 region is CSASDSHSGNTIYF. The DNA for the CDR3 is TGCAGTGCTTCGGACAGCCACTCTGGAAACACCATATATTTT.

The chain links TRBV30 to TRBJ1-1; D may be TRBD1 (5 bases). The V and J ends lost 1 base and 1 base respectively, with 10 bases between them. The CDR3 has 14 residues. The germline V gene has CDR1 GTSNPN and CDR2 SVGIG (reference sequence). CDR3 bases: TGTGCCTGGAGTGGGGGCACTTCGAACACTGAAGCTTTCTTT. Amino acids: CAWSGGTSNTEAFF.

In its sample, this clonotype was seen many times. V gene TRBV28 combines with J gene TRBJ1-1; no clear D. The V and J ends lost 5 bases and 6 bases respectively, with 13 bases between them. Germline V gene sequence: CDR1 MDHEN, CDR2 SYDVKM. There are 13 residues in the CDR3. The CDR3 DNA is TGTGCCAGCAGTGGCTTGACAAGCGCTGAAGCTTTCTTT. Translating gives CASSGLTSAEAFF.